Here is one T cell receptor beta chain with its context. This CDR3 spans 15 amino acids. The data were taken from a study of T cells expressing NK-cell markers. TCRdb processed the 5' RACE reads again and assigns one entry to each CDR3 protein, with no DNA. In all, the sample yields a few hundred thousand distinct CDR3 sequences. Sequencing used blood T cells: a sorted CD56 or NKG2C T cell subset, CD4+ or CD8+ T cells, or bulk PBMC T cells (not recorded which). V is TRBV12-3 or TRBV12-4 and J is TRBJ2-1; TCRdb reports TRBD1, a call that lacks DNA to check it against. The TCR originated in a woman between 50 and 59 years old in good health. CDR3 protein: CASRHTGNRGNEQFF.